The 26 T cell receptor beta chains given below trace back to one sample, sequenced in a study of CD8 T cells in Susac syndrome. RNA amounts of about 0.45 to 1 ug underwent reverse transcription with random hexamers. TCRdb itself ran the immunoSEQ multiplex PCR reads through MiXCR, one entry per CDR3 protein. The sample has more than 150,000 distinct CDR3 sequences, just under 95% seen once. The sequencing input was CD8+ T cells from PBMCs. The receptors were gathered from a human donor with Susac syndrome.

V gene TRBV7-9 combines with J gene TRBJ2-1, with 7 positions matching TRBD1. This CDR3 comprises 12 residues. The germline V gene encodes CDR1 SEHNR and CDR2 FQNEAQ (reference sequence). V shed 4 bases and J 14 bases; nucleotides not matched to a gene: 8. CDR3 nucleotide sequence: TGTGCCAGCAGCTCAAGAGGGGGCGAAGAGTTCTTC. Translation gives CASSSRGGEEFF.

This clonotype came up once. The V gene is TRBV28, the J gene TRBJ2-3; D remains unclear. Germline assignment: CDR1 MDHEN and CDR2 SYDVKM. The length of the CDR3 is 13 residues. Trimming took 4 bases from V and 4 from J, leaving 9 bases between them. The CDR3 DNA reads TGTGCCAGCAGTTCCCGCGGTGCAGATACGCAGTATTTT. This encodes CASSSRGADTQYF.

This chain connects TRBV7-9 to TRBJ2-3; possible D gene TRBD1, 5 bases. The CDR3 sequence is 15 residues long. CDR1 SEHNR and CDR2 FQNEAQ come from the germline V gene (reference sequence). Trimming stripped 1 base from V and 2 bases from J, with 10 bases between. CDR3 loop: CASSLGGGHTDTQYF. CDR3 in DNA: TGTGCCAGCAGCTTAGGGGGCGGACACACAGATACGCAGTATTTT.

This clonotype appeared a single time. This chain joins TRBV7-3 and TRBJ1-2, with 7 bases that match TRBD1. The CDR3 has 16 amino acids. The V and J ends lost 4 bases and 7 bases, in that order; junction bases with no gene match: 15. Per the germline V gene, CDR1 is SGHTA and CDR2 is FQGTGA. CDR3 nucleotide sequence: TGTGCCAGCAGCTACCAAGCCCGGGACAGTTTAGGTGGCTACACCTTC. This translates into CASSYQARDSLGGYTF.

The rearrangement joins TRBV7-9 to TRBJ2-2; D gene ambiguous. The CDR3 totals 16 residues. CDR1 is SEHNR, CDR2 FQNEAQ, per germline (reference sequence). The V end lost 1 base, the J end lost 5 bases, and 14 bases lay between the germline ends. The CDR3 region is CASSLESALETGELFF. DNA for the CDR3: TGTGCCAGCAGCTTAGAATCCGCGCTAGAGACCGGGGAGCTGTTTTTT.

CDR3 region: CASDTGEMRTDTQYF. CDR3 in DNA: TGTGCCAGCGATACGGGAGAGATGAGGACAGATACGCAGTATTTT. This chain joins TRBV28 and TRBJ2-3; TRBD2 might be the D (6 bases). The length of the CDR3 is 15 residues. CDR1 and CDR2 (germline): MDHEN, SYDVKM. Deletions cut 8 bases from V and 3 bases from J, with 18 bases between.

The chain links TRBV28 to TRBJ2-4, with D uncertain. Germline V gene data show CDR1 as MDHEN and CDR2 as SYDVKM. V was shortened by 5 bases and J by 0 bases, with 11 bases between the two germline ends. The CDR3 extends over 15 amino acids. The CDR3 reads CASSAPMLAKNIQYF. CDR3 nucleotide sequence: TGTGCCAGCAGTGCGCCTATGCTAGCCAAAAACATTCAGTACTTC.

This rearrangement joins TRBV13 to TRBJ1-1, with TRBD1 as a possible D gene (6 bases). This CDR3 is built from 15 residues. Deletions cut 2 bases from V and 1 base from J, with 11 bases between. CDR1 is PRHDT and CDR2 is FYEKMQ in the germline V gene (reference sequence). This CDR3 is CASSLRGHQNTEAFF. Here the CDR3 DNA reads TGTGCCAGCAGCTTAAGGGGACACCAGAACACTGAAGCTTTCTTT.

The chain couples TRBV7-6 to TRBJ2-2; 8 bases align to TRBD1. With V trimmed by 4 bases and J by 2 bases, 3 bases remained unmatched. CDR1 SGHVS and CDR2 FNYEAQ come from the germline V gene. This CDR3 has 15 residues. In DNA form, the CDR3 reads TGTGCCAGCAGCTCGACAGGGGTTAACACCGGGGAGCTGTTTTTT. Amino acid sequence: CASSSTGVNTGELFF.

This clonotype was observed a single time. The V call is TRBV11-2, the J call TRBJ1-2, with TRBD1 identical over 9 bases. Germline loops: CDR1 SGHAT, CDR2 FQNNGV. The CDR3 consists of 14 residues. The V and J ends lost 5 bases and 7 bases, in that order; junction bases with no gene match: 8. CDR3 protein: CASSTGTGSGGYTF. The CDR3 DNA reads as TGTGCCAGCAGCACCGGGACAGGGAGTGGTGGCTACACCTTC.

This chain links TRBV13 with TRBJ1-2, with a tentative D call TRBD1 (5 bases). Trimming removed 5 bases at V and 6 bases at J, with 16 bases between. This CDR3 is built from 14 residues. Germline V gives CDR1 PRHDT, CDR2 FYEKMQ (reference sequence). CDR3 residues: CASSGDEASDGYTF. The CDR3 region has the DNA TGTGCCAGCAGCGGGGACGAGGCCTCGGATGGCTACACCTTC.

The gene calls are TRBV7-6 and TRBJ2-7, with D unclear. This CDR3 has 14 amino acids. V shed 5 bases and J shed 3 bases, with 14 bases lying between them. From germline, CDR1 is SGHVS and CDR2 FNYEAQ. CDR3 residues: CASSPVGSVYEQYF. CDR3 DNA: TGTGCCAGCAGCCCTGTTGGAAGTGTCTACGAGCAGTACTTC.

The chain recombines TRBV13 with TRBJ2-2; D is uncertain. The CDR3 sequence is 15 residues long. Germline V gene lookup returns CDR1 PRHDT and CDR2 FYEKMQ (reference sequence). Deletions cut 5 bases from V and 3 bases from J, with 13 bases between. Here the CDR3 reads CASSPPAGYTGELFF. The DNA for the CDR3 is TGTGCCAGCAGCCCTCCCGCCGGATACACCGGGGAGCTGTTTTTT.

This clonotype was seen just once. The CDR3 loop reads CASSQEQRRTEAFF. For the CDR3, the DNA is TGCGCCAGCAGCCAAGAGCAGAGAAGGACTGAAGCTTTCTTT. The gene calls are TRBV4-1 and TRBJ1-1, with unresolved D. In germline, CDR1 is MGHRA, CDR2 YSYEKL. The germline V and J ends were trimmed by 0 bases and 5 bases, with 10 bases remaining between them. The CDR3 covers 14 residues.

V and J are TRBV6-5 and TRBJ2-3, with D perhaps matching TRBD2 (7 bases). CDR1 is MNHEY and CDR2 is SVGAGI in the germline V gene. This CDR3 is built from 15 residues. V was shortened by 6 bases and J by 6 bases, with 19 bases between the two germline ends. The CDR3 DNA follows: TGTGCCAGCAGCCGTGACGGGGGGCCGTTGGATACGCAGTATTTT. Translation: CASSRDGGPLDTQYF.

V and J are TRBV5-1 and TRBJ2-7, with a tentative D call TRBD1 (6 bases). Germline lookup yields CDR1 SGHRS and CDR2 YFSETQ. The CDR3 consists of 14 residues. V was shortened by 4 bases and J by 3 bases, with 14 bases between the two germline ends. The CDR3 DNA follows: TGCGCCAGCAGCCAACAGGGCCAAGACTACGAGCAGTACTTC. Its translation is CASSQQGQDYEQYF.

The V call is TRBV23-1, the J call TRBJ2-7; D assignment may be TRBD1 or TRBD2 (5 bases each). TRBV23-1 is assigned to the ORF class and has an uncertain function. V was trimmed by 0 bases and J by 1 base, leaving 13 bases between them. This CDR3 comprises 16 residues. This CDR3 reads CASSQSPRGPSYEQYF. Here the CDR3 DNA reads TGCGCCAGCAGTCAATCGCCGAGGGGTCCATCCTACGAGCAGTACTTC.

The V call is TRBV27, the J call TRBJ1-1, with a weak D call TRBD1 (5 bases). This CDR3 comprises 14 residues. Trimming cost V 8 bases and J 2 bases, with 15 bases left between them. Germline loops: CDR1 MNHEY, CDR2 SMNVEV (reference sequence). Here the CDR3 DNA reads TGTGCCAGCCAGTCATGGGGGACCAACACTGAAGCTTTCTTT. It specifies CASQSWGTNTEAFF.

This clonotype showed up just once. The genes are TRBV5-4 and TRBJ2-5; 7 bases fit TRBD2. V lost 1 base to trimming and J lost 5 bases; unmatched junction nucleotides: 11. Germline V CDR1 and CDR2: SGHNT, YYREEE (reference sequence). The CDR3 sequence is 16 residues long. Written as DNA, the CDR3 is TGTGCCAGCAGCTTGTGGACCGCGGGGGAATTGGAGACCCAGTACTTC. It encodes CASSLWTAGELETQYF. The full variable domain, rest sourced from reference TRBV5-4 and TRBJ2-5, is ETGVTQSPTHLIKTRGQQVTLRCSSQSGHNTVSWYQQALGQGPQFIFQYYREEENGRGNFPPRFSGLQFPNYSSELNVNALELDDSALYLCASSLWTAGELETQYFGPGTRLLVL.

J is TRBJ2-7 and V is TRBV7-8, with D perhaps matching TRBD2 (6 bases). Germline-derived CDR1 and CDR2 are SGHVS and FQNEAQ. This CDR3 contains 14 residues. Trimming removed 6 bases at V and 3 bases at J, with 15 bases between. The CDR3 sequence: CASSPSSGDYEQYF. DNA for the CDR3: TGTGCCAGCAGTCCCTCTTCGGGGGACTACGAGCAGTACTTC.

The rearrangement joins TRBV11-2 to TRBJ2-5; unclear D gene. CDR1 and CDR2 from the germline V gene are SGHAT and FQNNGV. The CDR3 spans 13 residues. With 0 bases removed from V and 2 bases from J, the gap between germline ends came to 4 bases. The CDR3 DNA reads TGTGCCAGCAGCTTAGAGTTTCAAGAGACCCAGTACTTC. This gives the protein CASSLEFQETQYF.

The rearrangement joins TRBV7-8 to TRBJ2-7; the D gene is possibly TRBD1 (6 bases). CDR1 and CDR2 (germline): SGHVS, FQNEAQ. V shed 5 bases and J shed 7 bases, with 15 bases lying between them. The length of the CDR3 is 13 residues. CDR3: CASSPRQALEQYF. The CDR3 DNA follows: TGTGCCAGCAGCCCCAGACAGGCTTTAGAGCAGTACTTC.

The chain joins TRBV12-3 or TRBV12-4 to TRBJ2-1; TRBD2 agrees at 10 bases. The CDR3 sequence is 15 residues long. The J segment lost 5 bases and the V segment lost 5 bases, leaving 6 bases of the junction unmatched. The CDR3 DNA sequence: TGTGCCAGCAGTATGAGGCTAGCGGGAGACAATGAGCAGTTCTTC. Encoded protein: CASSMRLAGDNEQFF.

The chain carries TRBV18 and TRBJ1-2, with D possibly being TRBD1 (6 bases). Per germline, CDR1 KGHSH and CDR2 LQKENI. V was cut by 6 bases and J by 2 bases, with 10 bases left in between. The CDR3 is made up of 13 amino acids. The CDR3: CASSRDTNYGYTF. For the CDR3, the DNA is TGTGCCAGCTCTCGGGACACCAACTATGGCTACACCTTC.

The V call is TRBV7-2, the J call TRBJ2-1; D remains ambiguous. Between the trimmed V and J ends, which lost 1 base and 8 bases, there was a span of 6 bases. This CDR3 has 12 amino acids. Germline lookup yields CDR1 SGHTA and CDR2 FQGNSA. The CDR3 DNA sequence: TGTGCCAGCAGCTTAGTAGTCTATGAGCAGTTCTTC. Translating gives CASSLVVYEQFF.

The V call is TRBV4-2, the J call TRBJ1-1; D is perhaps TRBD1 (5 bases). Trimming shortened V by 8 bases and J by 0 bases, and 10 bases separated the two germline ends. CDR1 and CDR2 from the germline V gene are LGHNA and YNFKEQ. This CDR3 is built from 13 residues. The CDR3 bases are TGTGCCAGCTTACAGGATCTGAACACTGAAGCTTTCTTT. Translation: CASLQDLNTEAFF.